This T cell receptor beta chain was found in a study of OX40 agonist ivuxolimab in advanced cancers. As for the study in general: With a range of roughly 20 to 80, age averaged 60 years, and around 83% were male.

On this clone itself: Its target is not known. Other DNA sequences of this sample code for an identical CDR3.

Study-level findings and limits: Averaged across samples, CD8+ T cells carried more expanded clones than CD4+ did. Antigen specificity of clonally expanded peripheral T cells was not established.

Profiled with immunoSEQ multiplex PCR; TCRdb holds only in-frame clones, not every one. This table holds about 50,000 clones, around nine tenths found once. Germline V lookup: CDR1 SGDLS, CDR2 YYNGEE. This CDR3 region has 13 residues. With 0 bases clipped from V and 3 bases from J, the junction kept 0 bases outside the gene matches. The origin of this receptor is an adult with an advanced solid tumor such as melanoma, head and neck, liver or kidney cancer. Sequencing was performed on CD4+ or CD8+ T cells sorted from blood, taken in a trial of the OX40 agonist ivuxolimab. This sequence joins TRBV9 and TRBJ2-7; 7 positions agree with TRBD2. DNA of the CDR3: TGTGCCAGCAGCGTAGGGACTAGCTACGAGCAGTACTTC. This sequence encodes CASSVGTSYEQYF. The full variable domain, with the rest looked up from reference TRBV9 and TRBJ2-7, is DSGVTQTPKHLITATGQRVTLRCSPRSGDLSVYWYQQSLDQGLQFLIQYYNGEERAKGNILERFSAQQFPDLHSELNLSSLELGDSALYFCASSVGTSYEQYFGPGTRLTVT.